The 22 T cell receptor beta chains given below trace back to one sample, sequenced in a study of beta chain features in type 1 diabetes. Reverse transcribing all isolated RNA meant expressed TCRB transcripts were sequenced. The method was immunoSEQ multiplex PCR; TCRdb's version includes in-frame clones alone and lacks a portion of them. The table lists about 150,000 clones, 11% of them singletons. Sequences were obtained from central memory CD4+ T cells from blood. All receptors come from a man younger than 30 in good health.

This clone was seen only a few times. The CDR3 protein is CASSTEGHRGYEQYF. The CDR3 coding sequence is TGTGCCAGCAGCACCGAGGGGCACAGGGGCTACGAGCAGTACTTC. V and J are TRBV28 and TRBJ2-7; 7 positions agree with TRBD1. The germline V gene encodes CDR1 MDHEN and CDR2 SYDVKM. The CDR3 contains 15 residues. Trimming at V came to 6 bases and at J to 3 bases, leaving 11 bases not matched to a gene.

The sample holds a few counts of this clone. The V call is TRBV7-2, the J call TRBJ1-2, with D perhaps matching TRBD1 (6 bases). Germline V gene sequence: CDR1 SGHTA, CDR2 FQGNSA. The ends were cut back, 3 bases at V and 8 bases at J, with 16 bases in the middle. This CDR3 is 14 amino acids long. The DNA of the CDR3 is TGTGCCAGCAGCTTCGCCGGACAGCCTGGGGGCTACACCTTC. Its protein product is CASSFAGQPGGYTF.

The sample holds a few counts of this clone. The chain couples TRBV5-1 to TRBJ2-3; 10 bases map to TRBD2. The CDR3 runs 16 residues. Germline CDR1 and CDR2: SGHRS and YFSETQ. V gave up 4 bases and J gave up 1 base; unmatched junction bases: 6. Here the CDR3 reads CASSPIGTSGTDTQYF. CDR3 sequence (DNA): TGCGCCAGCAGCCCAATCGGGACTAGCGGCACAGATACGCAGTATTTT.

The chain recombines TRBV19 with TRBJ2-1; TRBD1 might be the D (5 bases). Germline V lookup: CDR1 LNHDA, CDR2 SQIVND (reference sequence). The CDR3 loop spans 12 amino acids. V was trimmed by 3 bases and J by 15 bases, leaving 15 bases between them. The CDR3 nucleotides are TGTGCCAGTAGTATTTCTGACAGCTCAAGGTTCTTC. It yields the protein CASSISDSSRFF.

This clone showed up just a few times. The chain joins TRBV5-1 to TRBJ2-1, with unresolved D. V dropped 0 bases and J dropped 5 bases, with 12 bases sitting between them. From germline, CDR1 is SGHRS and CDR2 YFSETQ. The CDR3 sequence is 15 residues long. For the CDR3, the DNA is TGCGCCAGCAGCTTGGCCGTGGCGAGGAACAATGAGCAGTTCTTC. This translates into CASSLAVARNNEQFF.

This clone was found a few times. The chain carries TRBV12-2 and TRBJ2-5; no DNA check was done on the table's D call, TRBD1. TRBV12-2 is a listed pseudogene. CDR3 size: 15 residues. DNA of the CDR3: TGTGCAAGTCGTCGGACAGCTCCAGGGGACGAGACCCAGTACTTC. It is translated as CASRRTAPGDETQYF.

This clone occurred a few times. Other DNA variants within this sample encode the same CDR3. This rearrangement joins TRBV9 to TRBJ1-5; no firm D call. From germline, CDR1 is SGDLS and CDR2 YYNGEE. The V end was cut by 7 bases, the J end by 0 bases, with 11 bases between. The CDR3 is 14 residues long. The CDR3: CASSLEDSNQPQHF. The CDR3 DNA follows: TGTGCCAGCTCGCTAGAGGATAGCAATCAGCCCCAGCATTTT.

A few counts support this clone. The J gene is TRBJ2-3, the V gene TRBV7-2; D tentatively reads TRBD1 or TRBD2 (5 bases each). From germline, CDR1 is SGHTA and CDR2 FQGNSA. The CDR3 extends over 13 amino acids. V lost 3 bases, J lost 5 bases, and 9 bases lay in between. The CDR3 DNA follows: TGTGCCAGCAGCTTTCGGGGCGGAGATACGCAGTATTTT. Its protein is CASSFRGGDTQYF.

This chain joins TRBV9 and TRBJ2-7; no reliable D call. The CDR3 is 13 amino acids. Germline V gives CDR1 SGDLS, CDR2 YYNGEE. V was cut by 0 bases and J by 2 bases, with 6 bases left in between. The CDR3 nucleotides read TGTGCCAGCAGCGTAGAACAGACCTACGAGCAGTACTTC. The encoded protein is CASSVEQTYEQYF.

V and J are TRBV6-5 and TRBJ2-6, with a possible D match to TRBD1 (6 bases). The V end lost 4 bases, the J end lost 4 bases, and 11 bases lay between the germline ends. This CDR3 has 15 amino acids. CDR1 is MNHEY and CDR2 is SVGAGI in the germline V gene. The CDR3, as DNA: TGTGCCAGCAGTTCTACAGGGTCAGGGGCCAACGTCCTGACTTTC. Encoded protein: CASSSTGSGANVLTF.

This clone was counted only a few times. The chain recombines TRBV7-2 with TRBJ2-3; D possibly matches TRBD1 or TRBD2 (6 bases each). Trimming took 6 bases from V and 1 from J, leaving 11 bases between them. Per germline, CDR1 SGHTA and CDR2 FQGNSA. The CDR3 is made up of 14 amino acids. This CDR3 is CASSPGARTDTQYF. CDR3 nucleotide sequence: TGTGCCAGCAGTCCGGGGGCCCGCACAGATACGCAGTATTTT.

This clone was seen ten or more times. The chain's CDR3 is CASSQPGHGEQYF. For the CDR3, the DNA is TGCGCCAGCAGCCAACCGGGGCACGGCGAGCAGTACTTC. The J gene is TRBJ2-7, the V gene TRBV4-3, with D perhaps assigned TRBD1 or TRBD2 (5 bases each). Germline V gene lookup returns CDR1 LGHNA and CDR2 YSLEER. Deletions cut 2 bases from V and 6 bases from J, with 11 bases between. The CDR3 consists of 13 residues.

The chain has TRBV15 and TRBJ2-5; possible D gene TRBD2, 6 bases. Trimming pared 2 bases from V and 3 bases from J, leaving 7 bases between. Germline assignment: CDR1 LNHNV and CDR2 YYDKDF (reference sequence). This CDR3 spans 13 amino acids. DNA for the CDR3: TGTGCCACCAGCAGACGGACTAAAGAGACCCAGTACTTC. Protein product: CATSRRTKETQYF.

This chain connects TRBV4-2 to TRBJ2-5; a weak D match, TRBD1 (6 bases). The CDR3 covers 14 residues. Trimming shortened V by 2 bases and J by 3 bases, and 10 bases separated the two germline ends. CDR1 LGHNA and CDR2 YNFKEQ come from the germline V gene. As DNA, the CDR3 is TGTGCCAGCAGCCAATTGGACAGAGAAGAGACCCAGTACTTC. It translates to CASSQLDREETQYF.

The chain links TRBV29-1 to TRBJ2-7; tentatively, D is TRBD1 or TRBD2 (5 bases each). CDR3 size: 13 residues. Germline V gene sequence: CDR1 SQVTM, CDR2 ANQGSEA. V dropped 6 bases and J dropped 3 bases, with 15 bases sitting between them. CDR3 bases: TGCAGCGTAACCCGGGACCGAGGCTACGAGCAGTACTTC. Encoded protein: CSVTRDRGYEQYF.

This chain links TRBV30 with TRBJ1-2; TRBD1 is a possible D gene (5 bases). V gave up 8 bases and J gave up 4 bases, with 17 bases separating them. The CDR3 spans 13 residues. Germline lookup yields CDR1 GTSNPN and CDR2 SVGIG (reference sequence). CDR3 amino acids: CARTLRGGYGYTF. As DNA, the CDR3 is TGTGCCCGGACACTGAGAGGTGGCTATGGCTACACCTTC.

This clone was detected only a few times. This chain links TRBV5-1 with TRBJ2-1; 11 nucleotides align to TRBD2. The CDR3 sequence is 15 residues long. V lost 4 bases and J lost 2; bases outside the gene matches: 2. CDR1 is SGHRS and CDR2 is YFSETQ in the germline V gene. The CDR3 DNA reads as TGCGCCAGCAGCACTAGCGGGGGAACCTACAATGAGCAGTTCTTC. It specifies CASSTSGGTYNEQFF.

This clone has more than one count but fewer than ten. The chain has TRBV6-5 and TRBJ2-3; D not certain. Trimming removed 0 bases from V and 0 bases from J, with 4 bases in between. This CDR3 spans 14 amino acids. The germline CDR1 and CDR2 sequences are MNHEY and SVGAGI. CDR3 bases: TGTGCCAGCAGTTACTCGCATAGCACAGATACGCAGTATTTT. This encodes CASSYSHSTDTQYF.

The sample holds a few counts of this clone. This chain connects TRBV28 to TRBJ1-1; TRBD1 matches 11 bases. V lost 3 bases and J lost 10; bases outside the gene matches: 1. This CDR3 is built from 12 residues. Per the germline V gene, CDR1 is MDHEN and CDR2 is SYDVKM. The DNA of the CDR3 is TGTGCCAGCAGTTTGGGGACAGGGGGAGCTTTCTTT. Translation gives CASSLGTGGAFF.

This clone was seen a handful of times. The CDR3 nucleotides are TGTGCCAGCAGCCCCGGGACTAGCGGGAGGAGTACGCAGTATTTT. This encodes CASSPGTSGRSTQYF. The rearrangement uses TRBV7-2 and TRBJ2-3; TRBD2 matches at 15 bases. The CDR3 sequence is 15 residues long. CDR1 is SGHTA, CDR2 FQGNSA, per germline. After removal of 5 bases from V and 8 bases from J, the junction contained 5 bases not matched to a gene.

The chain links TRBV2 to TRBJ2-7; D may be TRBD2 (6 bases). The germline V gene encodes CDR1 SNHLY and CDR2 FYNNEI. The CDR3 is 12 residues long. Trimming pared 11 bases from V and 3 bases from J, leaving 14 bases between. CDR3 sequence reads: CAAGPRRYEQYF. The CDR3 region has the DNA TGTGCCGCGGGACCCCGGCGCTACGAGCAGTACTTC.

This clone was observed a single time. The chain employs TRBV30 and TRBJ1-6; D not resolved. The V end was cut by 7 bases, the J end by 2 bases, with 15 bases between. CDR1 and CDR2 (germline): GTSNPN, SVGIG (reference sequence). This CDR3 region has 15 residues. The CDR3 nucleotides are TGTGCCTCAATGGGGAACCGCCCCTATAATTCACCCCTCCACTTT. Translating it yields CASMGNRPYNSPLHF.